A selection of T cell receptor beta chains follows, all from one sample in a study of T cell changes during pregnancy in multiple sclerosis. Assay: immunoSEQ multiplex PCR; the TCRdb copy retains only in-frame clones and omits some. Among about 49,000 clones listed, around 90% were seen once. This sample comprised peripheral blood, obtained after pregnancy. The receptors originated from a female donor in good health, enrolled as a control in a pregnancy study. CDR3s include the opening cysteine and the closing phenylalanine or tryptophan.

CASSPGLGDEQYF,TRBV18,TRBJ2-7
CASSLMAGGRQETQYF,TRBV7-2,TRBJ2-5
CASSVEEGMTEAFF,TRBV6-1,TRBJ1-1
CASSQPKVYRGTEAFF,TRBV13,TRBJ1-1
CASSDAGEETQYF,TRBV19,TRBJ2-5
CASRPGANYQPQHF,TRBV19,TRBJ1-5
CASSLRGLSTDTQYF,TRBV13,TRBJ2-3
CASRTGAYEQYF,TRBV6-1,TRBJ2-7
CASSSPRGDWFF,TRBV7-3,TRBJ2-1
CASSSLPGTGSYEQYF,TRBV28,TRBJ2-7
CASSPLAGGRHGELFF,TRBV5-5,TRBJ2-2
CASSYSGPYEQYF,TRBV6-5,TRBJ2-7
CASREGPNEQFF,TRBV6-6,TRBJ2-1
CASIEVRIHEQYF,TRBV6-1,TRBJ2-7
CASSLIQGGAGVDNEQFF,TRBV5-1,TRBJ2-1
CSVGTVLANYGYTF,TRBV29-1,TRBJ1-2
CASSVADRVHEQYF,TRBV11-3,TRBJ2-7
CASTGGSYNEQFF,TRBV2,TRBJ2-1